This T cell receptor beta chain emerged from a study of identifying expanded T cells in peripheral blood. In this sample, this clone turned up once. The data were produced by immunoSEQ multiplex PCR, yet TCRdb's version contains in-frame clones alone and is incomplete. The top ten hold 4.5% of the sample, which has approximately 90,000 clones, around 83% seen once. Trimming at V came to 4 bases and at J to 2 bases, leaving 10 bases not matched to a gene. The CDR3 has 16 residues. Germline V gene lookup returns CDR1 LGHNA and CDR2 YSLEER. The sample comprised blood. The TCR sequence derives from a person aged 18 to 75 in good health. The chain employs TRBV4-3 and TRBJ2-7; 8 bases agree with TRBD1. Here the CDR3 reads CASSPDGTGETYEQYF. CDR3 nucleotides: TGCGCCAGCAGCCCAGATGGGACAGGCGAGACCTACGAGCAGTACTTC.